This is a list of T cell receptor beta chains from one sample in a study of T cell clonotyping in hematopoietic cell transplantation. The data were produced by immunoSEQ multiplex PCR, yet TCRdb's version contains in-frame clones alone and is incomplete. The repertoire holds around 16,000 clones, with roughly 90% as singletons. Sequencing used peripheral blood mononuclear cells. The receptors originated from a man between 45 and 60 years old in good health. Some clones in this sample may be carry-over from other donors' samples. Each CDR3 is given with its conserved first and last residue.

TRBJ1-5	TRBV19	CASSSRGDQPQHF
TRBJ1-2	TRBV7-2	CASNSDGPGGYTF
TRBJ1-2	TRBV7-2	CASSFLGQGNGYTF
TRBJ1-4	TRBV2	CASVGGSEKLFF
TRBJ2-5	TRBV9	CASSVASGGAETQYF
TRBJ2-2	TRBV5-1	CASSLPPVGRNTGELFF
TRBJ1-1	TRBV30	CAWSPSPGAEAFF
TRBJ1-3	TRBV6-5	CASSAPWDTIYF
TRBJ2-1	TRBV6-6	CASSTGTGVVYEQFF
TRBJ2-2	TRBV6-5	CASSYSIFGELFF
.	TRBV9	CASSVVGGSSIYEQYF
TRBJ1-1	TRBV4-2	CASSQETAGGTEAFF
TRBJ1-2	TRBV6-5	CASSRQGAFNYGYTF
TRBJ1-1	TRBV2	CASSEYGRVEAFF
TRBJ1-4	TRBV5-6	CASSPGGQGGREKLFF
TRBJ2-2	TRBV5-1	CASSLERRRLFF
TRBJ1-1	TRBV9	CASSSGGGTEAFF
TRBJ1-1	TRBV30	CAWGVTNTEAFF
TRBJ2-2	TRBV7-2	CASSSSSGRGITGELFF
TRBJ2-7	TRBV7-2	CASSSATGNEQYF
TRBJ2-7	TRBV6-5	CASSYQGRSYEQYF
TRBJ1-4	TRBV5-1	CASSRTGVNEKLFF
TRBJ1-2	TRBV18	CASSPGQTNYGYTF
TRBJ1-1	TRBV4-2	CASSQDLGRTTNTEAFF
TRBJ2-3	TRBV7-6	CASSLVGGRTDTQYF
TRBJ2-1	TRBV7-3	CASSPGTRAGEQFF
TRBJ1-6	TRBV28	CASSSYRGGDSPLHF
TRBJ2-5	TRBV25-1	CASSEPGRRETQYF
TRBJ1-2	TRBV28	CASSLSDIYGYTF
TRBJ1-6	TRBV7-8	CASSRTELTPLHF
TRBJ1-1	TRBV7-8	CASGRDENTEAFF
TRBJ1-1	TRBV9	CASSPHTGPGGTEAFF
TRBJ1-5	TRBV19	CASTLGHNSNQPQHF
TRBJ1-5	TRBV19	CASLRTGSNQPQHF
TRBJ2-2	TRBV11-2	CASSPSPGELFF
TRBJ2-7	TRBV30	CAWRGTPPYEQYF
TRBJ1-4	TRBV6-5	CATKDQGWNEKLFF
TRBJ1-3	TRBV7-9	CASSTGQVLSGNTIYF
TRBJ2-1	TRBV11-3	CASSLEGTGLNEQFF
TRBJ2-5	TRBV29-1	CSAGRHQEETQYF
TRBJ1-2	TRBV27	CASSLSGGSGYTF
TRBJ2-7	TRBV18	CASSPGTGGPYEQYF
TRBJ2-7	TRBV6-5	CASSYTENYEQYF
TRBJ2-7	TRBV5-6	CASSLAKYYEQYF
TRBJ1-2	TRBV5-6	CATGTGGAKGYTF
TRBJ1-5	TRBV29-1	CSVGSGGIDQPQHF
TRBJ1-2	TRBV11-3	CASSLDTANYGYTF
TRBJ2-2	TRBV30	CAWTGFSTGELFF
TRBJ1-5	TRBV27	CASSVRDSNQPQHF
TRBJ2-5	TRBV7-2	CASSSGQGQKETQYF
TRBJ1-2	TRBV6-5	CASSQGAFYGYTF
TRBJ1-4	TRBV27	CASRGAGNEKLFF
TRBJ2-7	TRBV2	CASRTRQGSYEQYF
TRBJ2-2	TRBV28	CASSDRRTGELFF
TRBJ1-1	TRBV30	CAWRAGDKAFF